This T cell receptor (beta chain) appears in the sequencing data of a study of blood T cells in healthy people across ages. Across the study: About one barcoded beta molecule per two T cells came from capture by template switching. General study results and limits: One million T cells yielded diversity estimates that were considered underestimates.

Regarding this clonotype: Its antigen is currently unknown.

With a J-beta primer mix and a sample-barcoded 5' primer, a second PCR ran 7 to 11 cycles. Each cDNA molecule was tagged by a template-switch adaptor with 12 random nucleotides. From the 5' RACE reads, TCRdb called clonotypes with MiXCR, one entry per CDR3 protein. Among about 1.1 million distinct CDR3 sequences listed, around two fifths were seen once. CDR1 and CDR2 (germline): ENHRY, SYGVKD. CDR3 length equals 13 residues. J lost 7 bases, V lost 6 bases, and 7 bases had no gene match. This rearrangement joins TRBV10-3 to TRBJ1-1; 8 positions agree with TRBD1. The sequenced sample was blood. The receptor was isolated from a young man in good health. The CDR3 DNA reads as TGTGCCATCAGGGACAGGGAGGGCGTTGAAGCTTTCTTT. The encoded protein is CAIRDREGVEAFF.